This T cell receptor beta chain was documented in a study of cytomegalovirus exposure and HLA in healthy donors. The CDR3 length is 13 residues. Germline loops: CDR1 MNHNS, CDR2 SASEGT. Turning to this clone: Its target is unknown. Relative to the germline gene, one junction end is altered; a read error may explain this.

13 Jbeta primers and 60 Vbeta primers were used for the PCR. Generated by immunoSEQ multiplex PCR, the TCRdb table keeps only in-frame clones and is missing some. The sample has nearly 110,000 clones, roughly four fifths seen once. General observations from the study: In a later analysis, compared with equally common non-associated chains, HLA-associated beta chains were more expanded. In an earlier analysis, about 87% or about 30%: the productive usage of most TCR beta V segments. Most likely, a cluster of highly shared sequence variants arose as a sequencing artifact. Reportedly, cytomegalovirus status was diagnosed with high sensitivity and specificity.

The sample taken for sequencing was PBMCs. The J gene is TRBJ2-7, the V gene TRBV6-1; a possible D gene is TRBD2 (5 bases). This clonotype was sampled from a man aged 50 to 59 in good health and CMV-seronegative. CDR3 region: CASSEAVVARGFF. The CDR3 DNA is TGTGCCAGCAGTGAAGCGGTGGTGGCAAGAGGGTTCTTC.